This T cell receptor (beta chain) was documented in a study of T-cell memory formation after mild COVID-19. This clonotype was counted a few times. TCRdb passed the 5' RACE reads through MiXCR, listing each CDR3 protein once. The data show 550,000 to 700,000 distinct CDR3 sequences, with approximately 15% seen just once and less than 10% held by the top ten. This clonotype was obtained from an adult woman who had mild COVID-19 (a few samples of this study predate the infection). Cell type and time point are not known. Input material: PBMCs or a T cell subset sorted from them (not recorded which).

The CDR3 protein is CASGFGTRDYGYTF. For the CDR3, the DNA is TGCGCCAGCGGGTTTGGGACAAGGGACTATGGCTACACCTTC. The V and J genes are TRBV5-1 and TRBJ1-2; possibly TRBD1 for D (6 bases). Germline CDR1 SGHRS, CDR2 YFSETQ. This CDR3 region has 14 residues. The ends were cut back, 7 bases at V and 3 bases at J, with 16 bases in the middle.